Below, 21 T cell receptor beta chains from the same sample are listed, as sequenced in a study of blood T cell repertoires in COVID-19. Data came from immunoSEQ multiplex PCR; TCRdb stores just in-frame clones and leaves some out. This sample yields some 180,000 clones, of which roughly 90% are seen a single time; approximately 6.7% belongs to the top ten. Material for sequencing was peripheral blood. These receptors were collected from a man between 40 and 49 years old with acute or convalescent COVID-19.

V and J are TRBV11-2 and TRBJ2-1, with D uncertain. CDR1 SGHAT and CDR2 FQNNGV come from the germline V gene. V was pared by 1 base and J by 7 bases, with 8 bases between. This CDR3 has 13 residues. The CDR3 DNA is TGTGCCAGCAGCTTAGCAGGCAGAAATGAGCAGTTCTTC. Translated, it gives CASSLAGRNEQFF.

The chain joins TRBV11-3 to TRBJ1-1, with TRBD1 as a possible D gene (6 bases). The germline CDR1 and CDR2 sequences are SGHNT and YENEEA. V lost 5 bases and J lost 8, with 12 bases in between. There are 12 residues in the CDR3. The CDR3 spells CASSTEGGEAFF. The CDR3, as DNA: TGTGCCAGCAGCACGGAAGGGGGAGAAGCTTTCTTT. Variable domain in full (rest from reference TRBV11-3 and TRBJ1-1): EAGVVQSPRYKIIEKKQPVAFWCNPISGHNTLYWYLQNLGQGPELLIRYENEEAVDDSQLPKDRFSAERLKGVDSTLKIQPAELGDSAVYLCASSTEGGEAFFGQGTRLTVV.

The chain joins TRBV30 to TRBJ1-2; 7 nucleotides agree with TRBD1. The junction had 2 bases not matched to a gene; V was cut back by 3 bases and J by 4 bases. The CDR3 loop spans 12 amino acids. Germline assignment: CDR1 GTSNPN and CDR2 SVGIG (reference sequence). The CDR3 reads CAWRQGRYGYTF. CDR3 coding DNA: TGTGCCTGGAGACAGGGGCGCTATGGCTACACCTTC.

The chain combines TRBV19 with TRBJ1-4, with a weak D call TRBD1 (5 bases). Trimming removed 8 bases at V and 5 bases at J, with 15 bases between. Germline-derived CDR1 and CDR2 are LNHDA and SQIVND (reference sequence). The length of the CDR3 is 14 residues. CDR3 in amino acids: CASARWGGNEKLFF. Here the CDR3 DNA reads TGTGCCAGTGCCCGGTGGGGGGGGAATGAAAAACTGTTTTTT.

V usage is TRBV9 and J usage is TRBJ2-3; D might be TRBD2 (6 bases). The CDR3 is made up of 14 amino acids. The germline V gene encodes CDR1 SGDLS and CDR2 YYNGEE. V gave up 1 base and J gave up 3 bases, with 9 bases separating them. Here the CDR3 reads CASSVTAGTDTQYF. The CDR3 DNA reads as TGTGCCAGCAGCGTAACTGCGGGGACAGATACGCAGTATTTT.

CDR3 nucleotides: TGTGCCAGCTCACCCCTCGGACAGGGACGTGTTGGAAACACCATATATTTT. Translation gives CASSPLGQGRVGNTIYF. This chain joins TRBV18 and TRBJ1-3, with 8 bases aligning to TRBD1. V gave up 3 bases and J gave up 3 bases; unmatched junction bases: 10. Germline loops: CDR1 KGHSH, CDR2 LQKENI. The CDR3 has 17 amino acids.

This chain uses TRBV7-2 with TRBJ2-7, with TRBD2 identical over 9 bases. Unmatched junction bases numbered 12, after V lost 4 bases and J lost 5 bases. The CDR3 length is 16 residues. CDR1 and CDR2 from the germline V gene are SGHTA and FQGNSA. The CDR3 nucleotides read TGTGCCAGCAGCTCGGCCGCGGGGGGGGCGTATCACGAGCAGTACTTC. It encodes CASSSAAGGAYHEQYF.

This clone was counted once. The chain is built from TRBV15 and TRBJ2-4, with D tentatively TRBD2 (6 bases). CDR1 and CDR2 from the germline V gene are LNHNV and YYDKDF (reference sequence). The CDR3 runs to 12 residues. Trimming removed 0 bases from V and 13 bases from J, with 10 bases in between. This CDR3 is CATSRDGGEQYF. DNA of the CDR3: TGTGCCACCAGCAGAGATGGAGGGGAACAGTACTTC.

Notes on this clone: As the CDR3 is not closed by the conserved phenylalanine or tryptophan, this likely results from a read error. The limits of the CDR3 on the DNA are not certain, so only TCRdb's listed CDR3 is given. The chain links TRBV27 to TRBJ2-6; TRBD1, as called in the table, went unchecked against the DNA. The CDR3 is 11 residues long, counting both termini. The germline V gene has CDR1 MNHEY and CDR2 SMNVEV (reference sequence). The CDR3 spells CASSLSASADR.

This chain connects TRBV6-5 to TRBJ2-1; 7 bases map to TRBD1. This CDR3 is built from 12 residues. J lost 12 bases, V lost 6 bases, and 8 bases had no gene match. Germline values: CDR1 MNHEY, CDR2 SVGAGI. CDR3: CASRPQGPVQFF. DNA of the CDR3: TGTGCCAGCAGACCACAGGGGCCCGTGCAGTTCTTC.

The rearrangement uses TRBV6-1 and TRBJ1-5; perhaps TRBD1 as D (6 bases). The CDR3 consists of 16 residues. Trimming cost V 4 bases and J 3 bases, with 16 bases left between them. The germline V gene encodes CDR1 MNHNS and CDR2 SASEGT. CDR3 residues: CASSASRGGANQPQHF. The CDR3 nucleotides read TGTGCCAGCAGTGCTTCACGTGGGGGGGCCAATCAGCCCCAGCATTTT.

V and J are TRBV6-1 and TRBJ1-2; D gene ambiguous. Germline CDR1 is MNHNS and CDR2 is SASEGT. V dropped 2 bases and J dropped 1 base, with 8 bases sitting between them. The CDR3 contains 14 residues. Here the CDR3 DNA reads TGTGCCAGCAGTGAACCAGGATATAACTATGGCTACACCTTC. Translation gives CASSEPGYNYGYTF.

The V gene is TRBV7-9, the J gene TRBJ1-1; 9 bases are shared with TRBD1. The CDR3 contains 14 residues. V was clipped by 1 base and J by 7 bases; unmatched bases: 4. Germline values: CDR1 SEHNR, CDR2 FQNEAQ (reference sequence). This CDR3 is CASSLGQGDGEAFF. The CDR3 DNA reads TGTGCCAGCAGCTTAGGACAGGGGGACGGTGAAGCTTTCTTT. The full variable domain, in which reference TRBV7-9 and TRBJ1-1 provide the parts outside the CDR3, is DTGVSQNPRHKITKRGQNVTFRCDPISEHNRLYWYRQTLGQGPEFLTYFQNEAQLEKSRLLSDRFSAERPKGSFSTLEIQRTEQGDSAMYLCASSLGQGDGEAFFGQGTRLTVV.

The chain combines TRBV20-1 with TRBJ2-7, with TRBD2 identical over 10 bases. The CDR3 contains 14 residues. V trimming: 3 bases; J trimming: 0 bases; junction bases outside the gene matches: 2. CDR1 and CDR2 (germline): DFQATT, SNEGSKA (reference sequence). This CDR3 reads CSASSGGPSYEQYF. DNA of the CDR3: TGCAGTGCTAGTAGCGGGGGGCCCTCCTACGAGCAGTACTTC.

The rearrangement joins TRBV6-5 to TRBJ1-2; D remains unclear. The V and J ends lost 0 bases and 4 bases respectively, with 6 bases between them. The CDR3 sequence is 13 residues long. From germline, CDR1 is MNHEY and CDR2 SVGAGI. CDR3 protein: CASSYSGSYGYTF. The CDR3 region has the DNA TGTGCCAGCAGTTACTCCGGGTCCTATGGCTACACCTTC.

The rearrangement uses TRBV18 and TRBJ2-5; weak D call: TRBD1 (6 bases). Germline lookup yields CDR1 KGHSH and CDR2 LQKENI. Trimming took off 3 bases at V and 1 base at J, with 9 bases between the two ends. CDR3 length: 14 amino acids. CDR3 sequence reads: CASSPGQFQETQYF. As DNA, the CDR3 is TGTGCCAGCTCACCCGGACAGTTCCAAGAGACCCAGTACTTC.

This chain connects TRBV15 to TRBJ2-7, with TRBD2 as a possible D gene (5 bases). CDR3 length: 13 residues. Trimming took off 5 bases at V and 7 bases at J, with 15 bases between the two ends. Looked up from germline, CDR1 is LNHNV and CDR2 is YYDKDF (reference sequence). In nucleotides, the CDR3 is TGTGCCACCAGCGGATTCGGGGTAAGGGAGCAGTACTTC. It is translated as CATSGFGVREQYF.

This chain links TRBV6-2 or TRBV6-3 with TRBJ1-5; 8 nucleotides line up with TRBD1. The V gene end was trimmed by 5 bases and the J gene end by 4 bases; junction bases not matched to a gene: 7. The germline CDR1 and CDR2 sequences are MNHEY and SVGEGT. This CDR3 is 15 amino acids long. CDR3 DNA sequence: TGTGCCAGCAGTGCCGGACAGGGAGGTAATCAGCCCCAGCATTTT. Translating gives CASSAGQGGNQPQHF.

The rearrangement uses TRBV11-3 and TRBJ2-3; possibly TRBD2 for D (5 bases). Germline values: CDR1 SGHNT, CDR2 YENEEA. The CDR3 contains 13 residues. V lost 1 base to trimming and J lost 3 bases, with 5 bases between them. The CDR3 DNA reads as TGTGCCAGCAGCTTAGGAGGGACAGATACGCAGTATTTT. Translating it yields CASSLGGTDTQYF.

This clone was observed a single time. The genes are TRBV19 and TRBJ2-7; 9 bases fit TRBD1. Germline V gene data show CDR1 as LNHDA and CDR2 as SQIVND (reference sequence). The CDR3 contains 15 residues. V lost 9 bases and J lost 3; bases outside the gene matches: 12. The CDR3 DNA follows: TGTGCCAGCAACCCTGGACAGGGGTTAATCTACGAGCAGTACTTC. It is translated as CASNPGQGLIYEQYF.

This chain uses TRBV5-1 with TRBJ2-7; possibly TRBD1 for D (6 bases). This CDR3 region has 13 residues. V lost 3 bases and J lost 4, with 11 bases in between. Per germline, CDR1 SGHRS and CDR2 YFSETQ. The CDR3 DNA is TGCGCCAGCAGCTCGACAGGCGATTACGAGCAGTACTTC. Protein sequence: CASSSTGDYEQYF. The entire variable domain, with the rest obtained from reference TRBV5-1 and TRBJ2-7, is as follows: KAGVTQTPRYLIKTRGQQVTLSCSPISGHRSVSWYQQTPGQGLQFLFEYFSETQRNKGNFPGRFSGRQFSNSRSEMNVSTLELGDSALYLCASSSTGDYEQYFGPGTRLTVT.